This T cell receptor beta chain came from a study of regulatory T cells in long-lasting Graves disease. This clonotype occurred a few times. Researchers made TCR beta libraries by using iRepertoire HTBI primers and running Arm-PCR on CDR3 regions. TCRdb redid the calling of the multiplex PCR reads with MiXCR, one entry per CDR3 protein. The sample lists roughly 450,000 distinct CDR3 sequences, around a fifth occurring once. Germline CDR1 is SGHTA and CDR2 is FQGNSA. This CDR3 region has 17 residues. V was pared by 1 base and J by 5 bases, with 20 bases between. The time point: persistent/refractory GD, antithyroid drugs over 5 years with positive TRAb. PBMC RNA served as the TCR library source.

Sequenced material: peripheral blood mononuclear cells (PBMCs), taken when the disease was refractory, from a patient treated with antithyroid drugs. The receptor's source is a female donor with Graves disease. The V gene is TRBV7-2, the J gene TRBJ2-5; a possible D gene is TRBD1 (6 bases). The CDR3 DNA reads as TGTGCCAGCAGCTTAGTCGCTTCATCAGGGGCCTCGGAGACCCAGTACTTC. Its protein is CASSLVASSGASETQYF.